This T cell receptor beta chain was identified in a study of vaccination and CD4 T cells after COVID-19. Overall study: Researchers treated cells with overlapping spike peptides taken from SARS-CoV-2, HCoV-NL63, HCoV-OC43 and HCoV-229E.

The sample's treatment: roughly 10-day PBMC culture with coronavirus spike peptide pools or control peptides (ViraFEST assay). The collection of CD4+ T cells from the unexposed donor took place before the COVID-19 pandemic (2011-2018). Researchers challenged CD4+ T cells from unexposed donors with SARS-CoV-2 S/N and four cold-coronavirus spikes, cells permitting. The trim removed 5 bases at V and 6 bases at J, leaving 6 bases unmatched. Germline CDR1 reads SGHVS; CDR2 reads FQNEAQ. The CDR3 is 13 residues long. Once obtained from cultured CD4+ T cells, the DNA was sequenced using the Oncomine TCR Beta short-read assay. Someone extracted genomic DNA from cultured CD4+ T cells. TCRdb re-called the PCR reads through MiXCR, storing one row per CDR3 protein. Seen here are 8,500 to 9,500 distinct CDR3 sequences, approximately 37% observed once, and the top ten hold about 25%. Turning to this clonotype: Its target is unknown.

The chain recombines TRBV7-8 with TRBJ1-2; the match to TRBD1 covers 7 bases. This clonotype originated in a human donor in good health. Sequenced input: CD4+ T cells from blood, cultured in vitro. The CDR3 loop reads CASSLGQVHGYTF. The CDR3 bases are TGTGCCAGCAGCCTTGGACAGGTTCATGGCTACACCTTC.